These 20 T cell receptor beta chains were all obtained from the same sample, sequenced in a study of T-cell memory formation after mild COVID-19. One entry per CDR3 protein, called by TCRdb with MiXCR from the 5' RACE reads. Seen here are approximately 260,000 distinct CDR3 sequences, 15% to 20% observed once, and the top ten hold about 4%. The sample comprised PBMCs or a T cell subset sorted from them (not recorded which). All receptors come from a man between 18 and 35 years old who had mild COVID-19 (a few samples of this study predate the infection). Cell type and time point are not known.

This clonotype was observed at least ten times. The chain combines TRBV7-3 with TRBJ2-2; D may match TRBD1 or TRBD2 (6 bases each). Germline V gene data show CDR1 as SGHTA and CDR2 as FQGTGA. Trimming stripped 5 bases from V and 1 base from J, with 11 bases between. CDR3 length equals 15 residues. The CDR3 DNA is TGTGCCAGCAGCCAGAAGGGGGGGAACACCGGGGAGCTGTTTTTT. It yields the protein CASSQKGGNTGELFF.

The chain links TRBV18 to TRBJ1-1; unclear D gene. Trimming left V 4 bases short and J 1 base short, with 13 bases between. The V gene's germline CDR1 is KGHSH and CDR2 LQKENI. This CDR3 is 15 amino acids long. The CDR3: CASSRPGRGNTEAFF. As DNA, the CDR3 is TGTGCCAGCTCACGTCCGGGTAGAGGGAACACTGAAGCTTTCTTT.

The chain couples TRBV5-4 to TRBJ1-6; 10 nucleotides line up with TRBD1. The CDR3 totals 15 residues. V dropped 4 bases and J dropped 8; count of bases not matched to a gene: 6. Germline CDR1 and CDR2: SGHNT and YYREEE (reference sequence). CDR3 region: CASSPRQGADSPLHF. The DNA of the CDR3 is TGTGCCAGCAGCCCGAGACAGGGGGCTGATTCACCCCTCCACTTT.

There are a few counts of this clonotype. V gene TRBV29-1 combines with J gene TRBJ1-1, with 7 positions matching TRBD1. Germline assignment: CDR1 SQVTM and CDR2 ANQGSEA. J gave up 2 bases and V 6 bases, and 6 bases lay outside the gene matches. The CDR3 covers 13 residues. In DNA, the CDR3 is TGCAGCGTAACGACAGGGTATAACACTGAAGCTTTCTTT. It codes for CSVTTGYNTEAFF.

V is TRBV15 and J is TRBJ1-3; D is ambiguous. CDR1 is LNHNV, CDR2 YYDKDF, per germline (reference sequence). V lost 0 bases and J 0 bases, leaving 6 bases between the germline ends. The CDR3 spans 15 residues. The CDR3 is CATSRELFSGNTIYF. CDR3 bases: TGTGCCACCAGCAGAGAGCTTTTCTCTGGAAACACCATATATTTT.

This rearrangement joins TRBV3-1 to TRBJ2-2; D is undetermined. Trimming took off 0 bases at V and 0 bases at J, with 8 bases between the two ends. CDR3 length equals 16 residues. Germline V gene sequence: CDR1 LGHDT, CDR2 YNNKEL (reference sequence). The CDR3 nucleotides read TGTGCCAGCAGCCAAGAAGCAAACGCGAACACCGGGGAGCTGTTTTTT. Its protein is CASSQEANANTGELFF. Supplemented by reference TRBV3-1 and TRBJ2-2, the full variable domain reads DTAVSQTPKYLVTQMGNDKSIKCEQNLGHDTMYWYKQDSKKFLKIMFSYNNKELIINETVPNRFSPKSPDKAHLNLHINSLELGDSAVYFCASSQEANANTGELFFGEGSRLTVL.

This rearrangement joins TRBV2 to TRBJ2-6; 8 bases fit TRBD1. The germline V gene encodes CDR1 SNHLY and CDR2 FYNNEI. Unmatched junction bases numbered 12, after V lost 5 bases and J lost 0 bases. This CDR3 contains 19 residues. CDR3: CASSSPSGQGSSGANVLTF. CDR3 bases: TGTGCCAGCAGTTCCCCCTCAGGACAGGGCAGCTCTGGGGCCAACGTCCTGACTTTC.

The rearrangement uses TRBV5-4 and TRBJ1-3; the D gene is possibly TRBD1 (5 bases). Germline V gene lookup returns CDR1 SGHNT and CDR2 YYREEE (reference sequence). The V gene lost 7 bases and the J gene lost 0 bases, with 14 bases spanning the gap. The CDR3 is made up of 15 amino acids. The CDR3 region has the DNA TGTGCCAGCGGCCGTGGGGGAAACTCTGGAAACACCATATATTTT. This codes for CASGRGGNSGNTIYF.

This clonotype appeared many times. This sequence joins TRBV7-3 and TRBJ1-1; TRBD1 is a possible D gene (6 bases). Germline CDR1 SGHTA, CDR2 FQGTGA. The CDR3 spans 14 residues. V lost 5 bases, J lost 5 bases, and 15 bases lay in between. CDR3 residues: CASSPTGRGTEAFF. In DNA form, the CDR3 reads TGTGCCAGCAGCCCCACAGGGAGGGGGACTGAAGCTTTCTTT.

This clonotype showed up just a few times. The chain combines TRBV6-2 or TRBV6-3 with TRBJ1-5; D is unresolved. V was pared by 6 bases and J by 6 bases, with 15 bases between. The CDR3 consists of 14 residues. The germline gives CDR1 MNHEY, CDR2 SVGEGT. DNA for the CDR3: TGTGCCAGCAGGTATCTACGGTTGGGTCAGCCCCAGCATTTT. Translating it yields CASRYLRLGQPQHF.

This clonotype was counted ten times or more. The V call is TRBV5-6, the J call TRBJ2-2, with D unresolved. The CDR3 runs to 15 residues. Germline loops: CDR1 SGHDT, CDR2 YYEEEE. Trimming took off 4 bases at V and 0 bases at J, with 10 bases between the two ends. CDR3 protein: CASSPLGANTGELFF. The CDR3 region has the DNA TGTGCCAGCAGCCCCTTGGGTGCGAACACCGGGGAGCTGTTTTTT.

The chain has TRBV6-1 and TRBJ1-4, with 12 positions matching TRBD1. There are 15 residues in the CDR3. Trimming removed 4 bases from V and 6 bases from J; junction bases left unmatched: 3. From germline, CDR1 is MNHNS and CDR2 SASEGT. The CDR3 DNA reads TGTGCCAGCAGTGCCGGGACAGGGGGCTATGAAAAACTGTTTTTT. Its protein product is CASSAGTGGYEKLFF.

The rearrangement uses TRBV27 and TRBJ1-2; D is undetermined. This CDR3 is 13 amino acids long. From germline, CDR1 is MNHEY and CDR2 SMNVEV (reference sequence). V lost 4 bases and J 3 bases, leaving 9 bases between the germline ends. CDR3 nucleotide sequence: TGTGCCAGCAGTTCCCGGAGGGACTATGGCTACACCTTC. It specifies CASSSRRDYGYTF.

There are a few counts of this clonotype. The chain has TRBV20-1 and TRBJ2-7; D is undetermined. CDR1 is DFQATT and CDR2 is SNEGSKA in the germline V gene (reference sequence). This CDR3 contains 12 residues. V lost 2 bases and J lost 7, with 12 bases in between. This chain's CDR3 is CSARPSQEEQYF. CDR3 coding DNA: TGCAGTGCTAGACCGTCCCAGGAGGAGCAGTACTTC.

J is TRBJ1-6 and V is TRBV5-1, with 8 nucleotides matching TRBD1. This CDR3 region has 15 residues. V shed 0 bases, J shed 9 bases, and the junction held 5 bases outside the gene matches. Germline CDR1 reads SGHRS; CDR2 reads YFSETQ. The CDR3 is CASSLEGTGPSPLHF. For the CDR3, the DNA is TGCGCCAGCAGCTTGGAGGGGACAGGACCTTCACCCCTCCACTTT.

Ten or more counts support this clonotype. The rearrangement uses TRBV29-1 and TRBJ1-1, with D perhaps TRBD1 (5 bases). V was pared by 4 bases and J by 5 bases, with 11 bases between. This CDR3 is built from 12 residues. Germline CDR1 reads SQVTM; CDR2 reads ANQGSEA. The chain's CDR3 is CSVGQGDTEAFF. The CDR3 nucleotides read TGCAGCGTTGGTCAGGGAGATACTGAAGCTTTCTTT.

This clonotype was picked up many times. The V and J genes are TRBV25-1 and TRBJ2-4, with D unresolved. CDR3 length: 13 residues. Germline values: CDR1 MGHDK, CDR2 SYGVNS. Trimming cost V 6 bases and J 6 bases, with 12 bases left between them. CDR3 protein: CASSDPGINIQYF. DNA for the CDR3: TGTGCCAGCAGCGACCCCGGCATAAACATTCAGTACTTC.

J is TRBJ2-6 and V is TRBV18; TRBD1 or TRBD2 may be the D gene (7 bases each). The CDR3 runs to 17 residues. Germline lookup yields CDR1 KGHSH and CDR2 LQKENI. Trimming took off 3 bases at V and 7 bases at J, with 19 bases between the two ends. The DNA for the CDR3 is TGTGCCAGCTCACCGCCAGGGGGGGATCTGGGAGCCAACGTCCTGACTTTC. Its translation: CASSPPGGDLGANVLTF.

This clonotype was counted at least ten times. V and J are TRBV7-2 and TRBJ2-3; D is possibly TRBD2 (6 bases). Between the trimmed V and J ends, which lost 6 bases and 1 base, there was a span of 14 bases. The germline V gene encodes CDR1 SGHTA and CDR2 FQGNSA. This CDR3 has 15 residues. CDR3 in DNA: TGTGCCAGCAGTTTTAGCGGTTCTCGCACAGATACGCAGTATTTT. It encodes CASSFSGSRTDTQYF.

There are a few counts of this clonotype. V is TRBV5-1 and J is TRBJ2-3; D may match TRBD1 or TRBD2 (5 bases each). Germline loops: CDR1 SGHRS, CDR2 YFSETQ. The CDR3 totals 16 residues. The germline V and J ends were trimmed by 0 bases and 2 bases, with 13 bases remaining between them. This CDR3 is CASSLVRGPLTDTQYF. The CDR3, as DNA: TGCGCCAGCAGCTTGGTCCGGGGCCCCCTCACAGATACGCAGTATTTT.